This T cell receptor beta chain is drawn from a study of control samples from healthy donors and cancer patients (TCRdb year 2020). This clone was recorded only once. Its cognate antigen has yet to be identified. No quality values exist for individual bases; no much larger clone is one base distant. At the junction V is shortened by 6 bases and J by 5 bases; bases outside the gene matches: 9. The CDR3 goes from the cysteine to the phenylalanine over 14 residues. Left in the record is the CDR3 DNA by itself, 42 bases read in frame from the first base. As encoded in the germline V gene, CDR1 is MNHEY while CDR2 is SVGAGI. To prepare the library, the immunoSEQ multiplex PCR assay was applied. TCRdb retrieved this table from immuneACCESS and kept in-frame rearrangements only. Not all clones are present; in checked studies, unresolved V genes account for under half, and no reason is known for the remainder. The table for this sample lists about 120,000 clones; over 90% of them were counted only once. About 2.8% of the sample is in the top ten clones.

Sequencing was carried out using blood. The chain couples TRBV6-5 to TRBJ1-2; TRBD1 fits 7 bases in the junction. The origin of this receptor is a man in his thirties or forties in good health. The nucleotide sequence reads TGTGCCAGCAGACGACAGGGAGTATGGTATGGCTACACCTTC. Its protein reads: CASRRQGVWYGYTF.